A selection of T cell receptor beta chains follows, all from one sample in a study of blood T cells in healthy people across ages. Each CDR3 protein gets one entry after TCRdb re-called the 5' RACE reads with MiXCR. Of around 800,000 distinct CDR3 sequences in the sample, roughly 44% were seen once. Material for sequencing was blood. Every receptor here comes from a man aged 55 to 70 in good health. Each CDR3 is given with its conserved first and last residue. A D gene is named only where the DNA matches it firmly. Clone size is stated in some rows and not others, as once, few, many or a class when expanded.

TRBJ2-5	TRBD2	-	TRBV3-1	TGTGCCAGCAGCCAAGGTACGCTAGCGGGGGCCGGAGAGACCCAGTACTTC	CASSQGTLAGAGETQYF
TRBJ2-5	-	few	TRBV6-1	TGTGCCAGCAGTGAAATAGGACAGCAAGAGACCCAGTACTTC	CASSEIGQQETQYF
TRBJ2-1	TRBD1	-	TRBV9	TGTGCCAGCAGCGTAGCCTGGACAGGGGGAAATGAGCAGTTCTTC	CASSVAWTGGNEQFF
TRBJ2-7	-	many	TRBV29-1	TGCAGCGTTACTACCACCTACGAGCAGTACTTC	CSVTTTYEQYF
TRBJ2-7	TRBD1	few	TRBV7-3	TGTGCCAGCAGCAAGAATAACGGACAGGGGATCTGGTACGAGCAGTACTTC	CASSKNNGQGIWYEQYF
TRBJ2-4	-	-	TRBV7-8	TGTGCCAGCAGTTTCGGAGGTGGAGGCAAAAACATTCAGTACTTC	CASSFGGGGKNIQYF
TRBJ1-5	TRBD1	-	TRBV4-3	TGCGCCAGCAGCCAAGGCCCAGGGGGGAGTCAGCCCCAGCATTTT	CASSQGPGGSQPQHF
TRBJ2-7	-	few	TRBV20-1	TGCAGTGCTAGCCCCCCCCCTAGCTTTGACTCCTACGAGCAGTACTTC	CSASPPPSFDSYEQYF
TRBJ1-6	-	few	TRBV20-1	TGCAGTGCTAGAGGGGGGGTAGTTTATAATTCACCCCTCCACTTT	CSARGGVVYNSPLHF
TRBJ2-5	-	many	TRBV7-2	TGTGCCAGCAGCACTTCAGAGACCCAGTACTTC	CASSTSETQYF
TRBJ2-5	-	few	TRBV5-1	TGCGCCAGCAGCTTGGGAGAGATAGAGACCCAGTACTTC	CASSLGEIETQYF
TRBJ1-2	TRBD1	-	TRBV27	TGTGCCAGCAGTCCGACAGGGGCCCTATATGACTACACCTTC	CASSPTGALYDYTF
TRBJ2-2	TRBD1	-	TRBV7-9	TGTGCCAGCAGCTCGACAGGGTCCACCGGGGAGCTGTTTTTT	CASSSTGSTGELFF
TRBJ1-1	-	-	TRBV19	TGTGCCAGTAGAGACTGGCTGAACACTGAAGCTTTCTTT	CASRDWLNTEAFF
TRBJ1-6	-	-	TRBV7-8	TGTGCCAGCAGCTTAGCGCGAGGCTCACCCCTCCACTTT	CASSLARGSPLHF
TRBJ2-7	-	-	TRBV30	TGTGCCTGGAGTGCTACCTACGAGCAGTACTTC	CAWSATYEQYF
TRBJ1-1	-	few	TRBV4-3	TGCGCCAGCAGCCCAGGGACCCTCGGTGGGTCGAGTGAAGCTTTCTTT	CASSPGTLGGSSEAFF
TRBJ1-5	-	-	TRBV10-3	TGTGCCATCAGTGATGGCTCAGGGCCTAATCAGCCCCAGCATTTT	CAISDGSGPNQPQHF
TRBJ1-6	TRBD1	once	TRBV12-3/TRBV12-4	TGTGCCAGCAGTCGGGACAGAGGGTCAGCCCTCCACTTT	CASSRDRGSALHF
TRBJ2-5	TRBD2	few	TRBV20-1	TGCAGTGCTCCCCTCCGACTAGCTTCGTTCCAAGAGACCCAGTACTTC	CSAPLRLASFQETQYF
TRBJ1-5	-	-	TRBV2	TGTGCCAGCAGTGAAGGGGGTATGAGCAATCAGCCCCAGCATTTT	CASSEGGMSNQPQHF
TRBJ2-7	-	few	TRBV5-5	TGTGCCAGCAGCTGGGGAGGGGGGGCTTACGAGCAGTACTTC	CASSWGGGAYEQYF
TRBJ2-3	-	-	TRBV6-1	TGTGCCAGCAGTGCGGACCATACAGATACGCAGTATTTT	CASSADHTDTQYF
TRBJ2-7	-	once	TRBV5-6	TGTGCCAGCAGCTCAGTTTCAGGGTTACACGAGCAGTACTTC	CASSSVSGLHEQYF
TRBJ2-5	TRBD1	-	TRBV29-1	TGCAGCGTGCGGACAGGCGTACAAGAGACCCAGTACTTC	CSVRTGVQETQYF
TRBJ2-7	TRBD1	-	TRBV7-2	TGTGCCAGCATGGGACAGCGACCCTACAATGAGCAGTACTTC	CASMGQRPYNEQYF
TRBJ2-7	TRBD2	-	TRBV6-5	TGTGCCAGCAGTTACGTTAGCGGGGGGACCTACGAGCAGTACTTC	CASSYVSGGTYEQYF
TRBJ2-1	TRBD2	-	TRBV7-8	TGTGCCAGCAGCGTCCCGGCTAGCGGGGGGGGTGAGCAGTTCTTC	CASSVPASGGGEQFF
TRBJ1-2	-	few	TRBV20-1	TGCAGTGTTTTCGGGACGAACTATGGCTACACCTTC	CSVFGTNYGYTF
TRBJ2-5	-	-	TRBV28	TGTGCCAGCAGTCCAGTCGGGGGCCCTGGGACCCAGTACTTC	CASSPVGGPGTQYF
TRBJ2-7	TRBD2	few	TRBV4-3	TGCGCCAGCAGCCAAGAAAGGGACTTGCGGGGGTACGAGCAGTACTTC	CASSQERDLRGYEQYF
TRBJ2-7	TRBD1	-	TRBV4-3	TGCGCCAGCAGCCAAGATCGCCCCCCAGGGGGTGTACAGTACTTC	CASSQDRPPGGVQYF
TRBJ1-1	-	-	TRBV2	TGTGCCAGCAGCAATGAGGGGAACACTGAAGCTTTCTTT	CASSNEGNTEAFF
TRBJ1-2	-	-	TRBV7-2	TGTGCCAGCAGTGACGACAGGTCCTATGGCTACACCTTC	CASSDDRSYGYTF
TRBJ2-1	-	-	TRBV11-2	TGTGCCAGCAGCTGGGGGACGAGCCTGGGGCATGAGCAGTTCTTC	CASSWGTSLGHEQFF
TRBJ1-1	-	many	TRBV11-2	TGTGCCAGCAGCTTAGTGTTCGGGGGCTCTGAAGCTTTCTTT	CASSLVFGGSEAFF
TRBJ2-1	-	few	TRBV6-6	TGTGCCAGCGTCAGGGGCAATGAGCAGTTCTTC	CASVRGNEQFF
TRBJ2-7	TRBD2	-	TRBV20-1	TGCAGTGCGGCCGGGACTAGCGGATACAATGAGCAGTACTTC	CSAAGTSGYNEQYF
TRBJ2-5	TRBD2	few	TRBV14	TGTGCCAGCAGCCCGACTAGCGGGGGGGCAAAGACCCAGTACTTC	CASSPTSGGAKTQYF
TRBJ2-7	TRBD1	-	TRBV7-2	TGTGCCAGCAGCCTGACCCGGGACAGGGCAGCCTACGAGCAGTACTTC	CASSLTRDRAAYEQYF
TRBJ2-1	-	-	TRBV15	TGTGCCACCAGCAGGACTTCTGGAAGATCCTACAATGAGCAGTTCTTC	CATSRTSGRSYNEQFF
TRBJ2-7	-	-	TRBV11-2	TGTGCCAGCAGCTTCGCGGCGGATTACGAGCAGTACTTC	CASSFAADYEQYF
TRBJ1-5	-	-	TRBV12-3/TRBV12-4	TGTGCCAGCAGAGGGACGGACTATCAGCCCCAGCATTTT	CASRGTDYQPQHF
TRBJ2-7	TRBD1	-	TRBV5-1	TGCGCCAGCAGCCTTGACAGGGGCAGCTTCGAGCAGTACTTC	CASSLDRGSFEQYF
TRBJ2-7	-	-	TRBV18	TGTGCCAGCTCACCACCGGGACTGGCCTACGAGCAGTACTTC	CASSPPGLAYEQYF